Following are 31 T cell receptor beta chains from one sample sequenced in a study of T cell clonality in common variable immunodeficiency. The repertoire was sequenced with immunoSEQ multiplex PCR; TCRdb's copy has only in-frame clones and lacks some. The sample counts some 64,000 clones, none seen once; the ten largest own approximately 1.5%. The specimen was peripheral blood mononuclear cells. All receptors derive from a person aged 18 to 75 in good health.

This clone has a count of ten or more. The read finishes 3 residues shy of the CDR3 end, and the germline J gene is used to complete it. J is TRBJ2-7 and V is TRBV20-1, with 8 bases aligning to TRBD1. The junction had 10 bases not matched to a gene; V was cut back by 0 bases and J by 6 bases. CDR1 and CDR2 (germline): DFQATT, SNEGSKA (reference sequence). This CDR3 is built from 15 residues. The sequenced CDR3 bases are TGCAGTGCTAGAGACAAAGACAGGGGACGGCGCGAG. Protein product: CSARDKDRGRRE. The whole CDR3 sequence is CSARDKDRGRREQYF.

This clone has at least ten counts. The read is 3 residues too short to cover the CDR3 end, so that end is filled in from the germline J gene. The V and J genes are TRBV30 and TRBJ2-1; TRBD2 matches 9 bases. The V gene end was trimmed by 0 bases and the J gene end by 4 bases; junction bases not matched to a gene: 4. CDR1 is GTSNPN, CDR2 SVGIG, per germline (reference sequence). The CDR3 loop spans 15 amino acids. The sequenced part of the CDR3 DNA is TGTGCCTGGAGTGTACCTAGCGGGGTTTACAATGAG. Encoded protein: CAWSVPSGVYNE. The complete CDR3 sequence is CAWSVPSGVYNEQFF.

This clone was detected ten times or more. The CDR3 end is not reached by the read, which stops 3 residues before it; the germline J gene fills it in. The V and J genes are TRBV19 and TRBJ2-1; no clear D. This CDR3 is built from 11 residues. V was trimmed by 3 bases and J by 5 bases, leaving 2 bases between them. The germline V gene has CDR1 LNHDA and CDR2 SQIVND (reference sequence). This CDR3 reads CASSIDNEQFF. The covered CDR3 bases are TGTGCCAGTAGTATCGACAATGAG.

This clone has just a few counts. The read terminates 3 residues before the CDR3 end, so the remaining end is supplied by the germline J gene. V usage is TRBV5-1 and J usage is TRBJ2-3; TRBD2 aligns across 8 bases. The CDR3 consists of 14 residues. Germline V gene data show CDR1 as SGHRS and CDR2 as YFSETQ. J gave up 0 bases and V 10 bases, and 7 bases lay outside the gene matches. CDR3 loop: CAGSGGASTDTQYF. The sequenced part of the CDR3 DNA is TGCGCCGGGAGCGGGGGAGCCAGCACAGATACG.

This clone was seen at least ten times. Read sequence stops 3 residues before the CDR3 end, and the germline J gene provides the missing end. The chain couples TRBV29-1 to TRBJ2-3; D possibly corresponds to TRBD2 (7 bases). Germline lookup yields CDR1 SQVTM and CDR2 ANQGSEA. The CDR3 has 14 amino acids. The CDR3 here is CSVESGGVRGTQYF. CDR3 DNA, as far as it was read: TGCAGCGTTGAATCTGGGGGGGTAAGGGGGACG.

This clone was detected ten times or more. Coverage ceases 3 residues before the CDR3 finishes, and the germline J gene fills in the end. This sequence joins TRBV23-1 and TRBJ1-5; D unclear. TRBV23-1 is marked as an open reading frame, function uncertain. V was trimmed by 4 bases and J by 5 bases, leaving 18 bases between them. The CDR3 totals 16 residues. The sequenced part of the CDR3 DNA is TGCGCCAGCAGTCGCCAAATTAACGGGTGCGATCAGCCC. Protein sequence: CASSRQINGCDQP. The entire CDR3 sequence reads CASSRQINGCDQPQHF.

This clone was seen at least ten times. The DNA ends 3 residues before the CDR3 does, and the rest of the CDR3 is filled in from the germline J gene. The V and J genes are TRBV5-1 and TRBJ2-1; 13 bases line up with TRBD2. Germline CDR1 reads SGHRS; CDR2 reads YFSETQ. V shed 4 bases and J 8 bases; nucleotides not matched to a gene: 6. The CDR3 runs to 15 residues. The covered CDR3 bases are TGCGCCAGCAGCCTAACTAGCGGGAGGGCCTATGAG. It is translated as CASSLTSGRAYE. The full CDR3 protein is CASSLTSGRAYEQFF.

As to this clone: With the read ending 3 residues before the CDR3 end, the germline J gene is used to fill in that end. The chain employs TRBV11-1 and TRBJ1-6; TRBD1 is a possible D gene (6 bases). Per germline, CDR1 SGHAT and CDR2 FQDESV (reference sequence). Deletions cut 2 bases from V and 6 bases from J, with 11 bases between. The CDR3 is 15 amino acids. The CDR3 bases that were read are TGTGCCAGCAGCTTATTGGGGGGGGCTAATTCACCC. As protein: CASSLLGGANSP. In full, the CDR3 is CASSLLGGANSPLHF.

This clone showed up many times. The read gets to within 3 residues of the CDR3 end, and the germline J gene fills in the rest. V and J are TRBV5-4 and TRBJ2-1, with TRBD1 matching over 7 bases. The CDR3 contains 15 residues. V shed 2 bases and J 5 bases; nucleotides not matched to a gene: 7. CDR1 SGHNT and CDR2 YYREEE come from the germline V gene (reference sequence). The CDR3 sequence is CASSFIRQGDNEQFF. The CDR3 DNA, read in part, is TGTGCCAGCAGCTTTATAAGACAGGGTGACAATGAG.

This clone was seen many times. The read is 3 residues too short to cover the CDR3 end, so that end is filled in from the germline J gene. This chain uses TRBV29-1 with TRBJ2-1; 7 nucleotides agree with TRBD2. The CDR3 consists of 14 residues. Germline loops: CDR1 SQVTM, CDR2 ANQGSEA. J was trimmed by 5 bases and V by 7 bases; bases with no gene match: 11. The CDR3 sequence: CSGGKRLANNEQFF. The sequenced CDR3 bases are TGCAGCGGAGGAAAAAGACTAGCAAACAATGAG.

Many counts were recorded for this clone. The CDR3 end falls 3 residues outside the read, so it is completed with the germline J gene. The rearrangement joins TRBV5-1 to TRBJ1-2, with 7 bases matching TRBD1. Germline V gene data show CDR1 as SGHRS and CDR2 as YFSETQ. This CDR3 is 16 amino acids long. The junction had 12 bases not matched to a gene; V was cut back by 4 bases and J by 3 bases. The chain's CDR3 is CASSLNGQETYYGYTF. CDR3 DNA, as far as it was read: TGCGCCAGCAGCCTAAATGGACAGGAAACATACTATGGC.

This clone was recorded many times. Sequencing ends 3 residues short of the CDR3 end; the germline J gene provides the rest. The gene calls are TRBV5-5 and TRBJ2-3; D gene uncertain. The CDR3 sequence is 12 residues long. In germline, CDR1 is SGHKS, CDR2 YYEKEE (reference sequence). V was shortened by 3 bases and J by 6 bases, with 8 bases between the two germline ends. CDR3 bases read: TGTGCCAGCAGCTCACAGCTGGATACG. Residues: CASSSQLDT. The full CDR3 protein reads CASSSQLDTQYF.

The table lists this clone with many counts. The CDR3 end falls 3 residues outside the read, so it is completed with the germline J gene. The chain recombines TRBV20-1 with TRBJ2-5; possibly TRBD2 for D (5 bases). V was trimmed by 4 bases and J by 6 bases, leaving 12 bases between them. There are 12 residues in the CDR3. CDR1 and CDR2 (germline): DFQATT, SNEGSKA (reference sequence). Incomplete CDR3 DNA: TGCAGTGCTACAACTAGTGTGAAGACC. Its protein is CSATTSVKT. The CDR3 as a whole reads CSATTSVKTQYF.

With regard to this clone: Read sequence stops 3 residues before the CDR3 end, and the germline J gene provides the missing end. This rearrangement joins TRBV18 to TRBJ2-7; tentative D call: TRBD2 (6 bases). The CDR3 contains 15 residues. The ends were cut back, 6 bases at V and 2 bases at J, with 17 bases in the middle. In germline, CDR1 is KGHSH, CDR2 LQKENI. The sequenced part of the CDR3 DNA is TGTGCCAGCTCCAGTCGGGGGACCCCTGCCTACGAG. Protein product: CASSSRGTPAYE. The full CDR3 reads CASSSRGTPAYEQYF.

This clone was counted many times. The CDR3 goes on 3 residues after the read ends, and that part is filled in from the germline J gene. The chain employs TRBV10-2 and TRBJ2-1; D uncertain. Germline values: CDR1 WSHSY, CDR2 SAAADI. This CDR3 is 11 amino acids long. The germline V and J ends were trimmed by 8 bases and 4 bases, with 6 bases remaining between them. The DNA read from the CDR3 is TGCGCCAGCCTACAGTACAATGAG. Translated, it gives CASLQYNE. The full CDR3 protein is CASLQYNEQFF.

This clone was seen many times. The read terminates 3 residues ahead of where the CDR3 ends, so the germline J gene completes it. The chain combines TRBV5-1 with TRBJ2-3, with 8 bases fitting TRBD1. Germline assignment: CDR1 SGHRS and CDR2 YFSETQ. The CDR3 is 17 amino acids. The V segment lost 1 base and the J segment 2 bases; nucleotides outside the gene matches: 9. The sequenced part of the CDR3 DNA is TGCGCCAGCAGCTTGCCCAACAGGGGGGATTACACAGATACG. Its translation is CASSLPNRGDYTDT. The full-length CDR3 reads as CASSLPNRGDYTDTQYF.

This clone was seen many times. Read data end 3 residues before the CDR3 end; the end is taken from the germline J gene. The J gene is TRBJ2-2, the V gene TRBV18; a possible D gene is TRBD1 (8 bases). Germline CDR1 reads KGHSH; CDR2 reads LQKENI. The V end lost 3 bases, the J end lost 5 bases, and 16 bases lay between the germline ends. The CDR3 is made up of 16 amino acids. The DNA read from the CDR3 is TGTGCCAGCTCACCCCTTGGACAGGGAGGGACCGGGGAG. Its translation is CASSPLGQGGTGE. The full CDR3 reads CASSPLGQGGTGELFF.

This clone appeared many times. The read ends 3 residues before the CDR3 terminus; that terminus is restored from the germline J gene. The same CDR3 also results from other DNA sequences found in this sample. This chain links TRBV5-6 with TRBJ1-3; D is unclear. Germline loops: CDR1 SGHDT, CDR2 YYEEEE. This CDR3 is built from 15 residues. V lost 4 bases and J 0 bases, leaving 11 bases between the germline ends. The CDR3 protein is CASSNLGPSGNTIYF. The CDR3 DNA, read in part, is TGTGCCAGCAGCAACCTAGGCCCCTCTGGAAACACC.

This clone has a count of ten or more. The CDR3 extends 3 residues past the end of the read, so its final part is completed from the germline J gene. The gene calls are TRBV5-6 and TRBJ2-1; D is uncertain. V was trimmed by 1 base and J by 6 bases, leaving 5 bases between them. The CDR3 is made up of 12 amino acids. Germline values: CDR1 SGHDT, CDR2 YYEEEE. CDR3 amino acids: CASSLWANEQFF. The sequenced part of the CDR3 DNA is TGTGCCAGCAGCTTGTGGGCCAATGAG.

The sample holds many counts of this clone. The read is 3 residues too short to cover the CDR3 end, so that end is filled in from the germline J gene. The rearrangement uses TRBV20-1 and TRBJ2-5, with D perhaps matching TRBD2 (5 bases). V lost 3 bases, J lost 4 bases, and 12 bases lay in between. There are 13 residues in the CDR3. Germline V gene sequence: CDR1 DFQATT, CDR2 SNEGSKA (reference sequence). The CDR3 bases that were read are TGCAGTGCTAGTGACTACAGCACAGAGACC. Amino acid sequence: CSASDYSTET. The whole CDR3 region reads CSASDYSTETQYF.

Ten or more counts support this clone. Mismatch with germline at one junction end may stem from a read error. The read ends 3 residues shy of where the CDR3 ends; the end is completed using the germline J gene. This chain connects TRBV6-4 to TRBJ1-1, with TRBD1 matching 9 bases. Germline V lookup: CDR1 MRHNA, CDR2 SNTAGT. This CDR3 has 14 residues. CDR3 sequence: CASRDWDRATEAFF. The CDR3 DNA, read in part, is TGTGCCAGCAGGGACTGGGACAGGGCCACTGAA.

This clone was seen ten or more times. The read terminates 3 residues ahead of where the CDR3 ends, so the germline J gene completes it. The rearrangement links TRBV29-1 to TRBJ2-2; D uncertain. The CDR3 has 11 amino acids. CDR1 and CDR2 (germline): SQVTM, ANQGSEA. With 4 bases removed from V and 6 bases from J, the gap between germline ends came to 6 bases. CDR3 bases read: TGCAGCGTTGCGTCCCCCGGGGAG. Its protein product is CSVASPGE. The whole CDR3 region reads CSVASPGELFF.

This clone was seen more than once but under ten times. The read falls 3 residues short of the CDR3 end, and the missing part is taken from the germline J gene. The rearrangement uses TRBV2 and TRBJ1-3; 7 nucleotides align to TRBD1. With V trimmed by 6 bases and J by 7 bases, 3 bases remained unmatched. The germline V gene encodes CDR1 SNHLY and CDR2 FYNNEI. This CDR3 is built from 12 residues. CDR3 protein: CASSLQGNTIYF. Incomplete CDR3 DNA: TGTGCCAGCAGCCTACAGGGGAACACC.

This clone was recorded at least ten times. The read ends 3 residues shy of where the CDR3 ends; the end is completed using the germline J gene. The gene calls are TRBV20-1 and TRBJ2-5, with D perhaps TRBD1 (6 bases). Trimming removed 0 bases from V and 2 bases from J, with 13 bases in between. This CDR3 spans 15 amino acids. Germline CDR1 is DFQATT and CDR2 is SNEGSKA (reference sequence). Partial CDR3 DNA: TGCAGTGCTAGAGATCCCAGGGGACAACAAGAGACC. As protein: CSARDPRGQQET. The CDR3 in full is CSARDPRGQQETQYF.

This clone occurred many times. The CDR3 goes on 3 residues after the read ends, and that part is filled in from the germline J gene. The chain recombines TRBV2 with TRBJ2-2; 10 nucleotides line up with TRBD2. Germline V gene lookup returns CDR1 SNHLY and CDR2 FYNNEI. V lost 7 bases and J lost 4; bases outside the gene matches: 6. This CDR3 is 15 amino acids long. The CDR3: CASKAASGSTGELFF. The part of the CDR3 DNA that was read is TGTGCCAGCAAAGCGGCTAGCGGGAGCACCGGGGAG.

This clone occurred many times. The read halts 3 residues ahead of the CDR3 end, with the missing end drawn from the germline J gene. The chain employs TRBV6-4 and TRBJ2-3; 10 bases align to TRBD2. From germline, CDR1 is MRHNA and CDR2 SNTAGT. This CDR3 spans 16 amino acids. Trimming cost V 6 bases and J 4 bases; bases outside gene matches: 10. Here the CDR3 reads CASRLEAGGPSDTQYF. The CDR3 bases that were read are TGTGCCAGCAGACTCGAAGCGGGAGGGCCCTCAGATACG.

This clone was counted ten times or more. The CDR3 loop is CASRGGQGEYNEQFF. CDR3 DNA, as far as it was read: TGTGCCAGCAGAGGCGGACAGGGGGAATACAATGAG. The rearrangement joins TRBV3-1 (or the pseudogene TRBV3-2) to TRBJ2-1, with 10 bases fitting TRBD1. Read data end 3 residues before the CDR3 end; the end is taken from the germline J gene. Germline lookup yields CDR1 LGHDT and CDR2 YNNKEL (reference sequence). The CDR3 runs to 15 residues. V shed 6 bases and J 4 bases; nucleotides not matched to a gene: 6.

This clone was counted ten times or more. The DNA ends 3 residues before the CDR3 does, and the rest of the CDR3 is filled in from the germline J gene. J is TRBJ2-2 and V is TRBV20-1, with D possibly matching TRBD1 (5 bases). Germline V gene data show CDR1 as DFQATT and CDR2 as SNEGSKA (reference sequence). The length of the CDR3 is 16 residues. V was pared by 6 bases and J by 0 bases, with 17 bases between. CDR3 DNA (partial): TGCAGTGCCAGGGTCCCGGGCCCCCCGAACACCGGGGAG. Translating gives CSARVPGPPNTGE. The whole CDR3 protein reads CSARVPGPPNTGELFF.

This clone has at least ten counts. The CDR3 goes on 3 residues after the read ends, and that part is filled in from the germline J gene. The V call is TRBV29-1, the J call TRBJ2-7; 7 bases fit TRBD2. V shed 5 bases and J 6 bases; nucleotides not matched to a gene: 13. Germline lookup yields CDR1 SQVTM and CDR2 ANQGSEA. The CDR3 extends over 14 amino acids. CDR3 bases read: TGCAGCGTTCCAAAAGCGGGGCTAAACGGCGAG. It specifies CSVPKAGLNGE. The whole CDR3 is CSVPKAGLNGEQYF.

This clone was found many times. The CDR3 extends 3 residues past the end of the read, so its final part is completed from the germline J gene. The chain is built from TRBV10-3 and TRBJ2-3, with 10 positions matching TRBD2. The ends lost 5 bases at V and 5 bases at J; junction bases unmatched: 4. CDR1 is ENHRY, CDR2 SYGVKD, per germline. The CDR3 sequence is 14 residues long. Partial CDR3 DNA: TGTGCCATCAGTCCTAGCGGGAGTGTAGATACG. This encodes CAISPSGSVDT. Given in full, the CDR3 is CAISPSGSVDTQYF.

This clone was detected many times. The read terminates 3 residues before the CDR3 end, so the remaining end is supplied by the germline J gene. The rearrangement links TRBV7-6 to TRBJ2-7; tentative D call: TRBD1 (6 bases). The CDR3 sequence is 13 residues long. Germline CDR1 SGHVS, CDR2 FNYEAQ. Trimming cost V 5 bases and J 1 base, with 9 bases left between them. The DNA read from the CDR3 is TGTGCCAGCAGCCCAGGGGATTCCTACGAG. Protein product: CASSPGDSYE. The CDR3 as a whole reads CASSPGDSYEQYF.